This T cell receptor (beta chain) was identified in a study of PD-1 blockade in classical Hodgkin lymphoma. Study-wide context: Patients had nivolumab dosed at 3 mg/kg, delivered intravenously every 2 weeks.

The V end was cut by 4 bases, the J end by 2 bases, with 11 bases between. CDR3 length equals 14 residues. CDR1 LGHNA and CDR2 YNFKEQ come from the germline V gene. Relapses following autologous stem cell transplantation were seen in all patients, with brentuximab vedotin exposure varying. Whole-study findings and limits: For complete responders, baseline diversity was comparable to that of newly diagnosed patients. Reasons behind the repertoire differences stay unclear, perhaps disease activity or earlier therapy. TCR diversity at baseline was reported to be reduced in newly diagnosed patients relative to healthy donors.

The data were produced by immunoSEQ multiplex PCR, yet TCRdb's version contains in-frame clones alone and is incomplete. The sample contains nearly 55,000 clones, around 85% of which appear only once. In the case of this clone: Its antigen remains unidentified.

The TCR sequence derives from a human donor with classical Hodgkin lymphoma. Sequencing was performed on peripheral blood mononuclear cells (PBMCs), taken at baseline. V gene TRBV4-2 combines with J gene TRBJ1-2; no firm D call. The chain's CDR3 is CASSPMDLNYGYTF. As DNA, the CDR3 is TGTGCCAGCAGCCCTATGGACTTAAACTATGGCTACACCTTC.